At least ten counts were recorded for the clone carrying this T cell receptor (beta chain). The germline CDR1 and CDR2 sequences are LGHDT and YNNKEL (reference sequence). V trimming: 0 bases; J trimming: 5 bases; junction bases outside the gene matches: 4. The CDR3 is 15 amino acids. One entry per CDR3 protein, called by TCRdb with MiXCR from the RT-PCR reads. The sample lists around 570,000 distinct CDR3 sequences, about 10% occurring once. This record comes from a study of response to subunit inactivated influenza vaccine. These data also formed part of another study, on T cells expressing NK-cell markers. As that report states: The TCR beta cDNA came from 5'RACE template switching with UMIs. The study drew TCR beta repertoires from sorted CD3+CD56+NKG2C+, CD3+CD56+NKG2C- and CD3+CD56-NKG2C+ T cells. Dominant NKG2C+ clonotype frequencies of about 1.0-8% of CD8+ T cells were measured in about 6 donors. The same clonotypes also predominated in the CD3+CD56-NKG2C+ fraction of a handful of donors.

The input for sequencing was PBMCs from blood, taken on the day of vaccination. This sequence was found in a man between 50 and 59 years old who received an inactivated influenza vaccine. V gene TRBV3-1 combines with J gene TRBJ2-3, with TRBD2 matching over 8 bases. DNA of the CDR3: TGTGCCAGCAGCCAAGACGGGAGGGCCAAAGATACGCAGTATTTT. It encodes CASSQDGRAKDTQYF.